A single TCR beta chain is shown here with its context. As yet, its antigen is unknown. This record comes from a study of T cell responses to AZD1222 COVID-19 vaccine. General study findings and limits: Among the donors, most were white British and more were female, and clonal diversity was possibly underestimated. Among AZD1222 vaccinees, only six were seropositive at baseline. Compared with day 0, the breadth and depth of the Spike-specific TCR repertoire rose significantly after two doses of AZD1222. All repertoire sampling was performed exclusively after the peak T cell response.

In germline, CDR1 is SGHVS, CDR2 FQNEAQ. V was shortened by 10 bases and J by 0 bases, with 13 bases between the two germline ends. The CDR3 sequence is 14 residues long. Data came from immunoSEQ multiplex PCR; TCRdb stores just in-frame clones and leaves some out. Among 85,000 to 95,000 clones, around 89% were seen once, and the ten largest hold approximately 8.7%. The sequences come from peripheral blood, collected on day 0 of AZD1222 vaccination. This TCR came from an adult in good health. This chain connects TRBV7-8 to TRBJ1-5, with D tentatively TRBD1 (5 bases). The CDR3 reads CATTRDYSNQPQHF. CDR3 DNA sequence: TGTGCCACCACCCGGGACTATAGCAATCAGCCCCAGCATTTT.